The rows below give T cell receptor beta chains drawn from one sample of a study of T cell responses to AZD1222 COVID-19 vaccine. The repertoire was sequenced with immunoSEQ multiplex PCR; TCRdb's copy has only in-frame clones and lacks some. The table includes around 140,000 clones, around 92% detected once. This sample comprised peripheral blood, obtained after recovery from COVID-19. The receptor set was obtained from an adult who had recovered from COVID-19. Both conserved end residues are part of each CDR3. A row's size may be missing; if present it is once, few, many or a size class.

j_gene: TRBJ2-7; abundance: -; v_gene: TRBV28; CDR3aa: CASSPRTSYEQYF
j_gene: TRBJ2-3; abundance: -; v_gene: TRBV16; CDR3aa: CASSQSNRQDTQYF
j_gene: TRBJ1-4; abundance: -; v_gene: TRBV19; CDR3aa: CASTNQPSTNEKLFF
j_gene: TRBJ1-5; abundance: -; v_gene: TRBV19; CDR3aa: CASRGQGDQPQHF
j_gene: TRBJ2-1; abundance: -; v_gene: TRBV15; CDR3aa: CATSDSRLDEQFF
j_gene: TRBJ2-1; abundance: -; v_gene: TRBV29-1; CDR3aa: CSVVKSGLAGVNEQFF
j_gene: TRBJ2-6; abundance: -; v_gene: TRBV28; CDR3aa: CASREGTAGANVLTF
j_gene: TRBJ2-2; abundance: -; v_gene: TRBV6-6; CDR3aa: CASSLTSGGRELFF
j_gene: TRBJ2-1; abundance: -; v_gene: TRBV5-1; CDR3aa: CASSSGTSVGEQFF
j_gene: TRBJ1-1; abundance: -; v_gene: TRBV6-5; CDR3aa: CASRQGKVAFF
j_gene: TRBJ1-5; abundance: -; v_gene: TRBV5-4; CDR3aa: CASSIGVGTGGDSNQPQHF
j_gene: TRBJ2-6; abundance: -; v_gene: TRBV3-1/TRBV3-2; CDR3aa: CASSQYANSGGANVLTF
j_gene: TRBJ1-2; abundance: -; v_gene: TRBV7-9; CDR3aa: CASSTSTGESYGYTF
j_gene: TRBJ1-6; abundance: -; v_gene: TRBV7-8; CDR3aa: CASSLARPGSSYNSPLHF
j_gene: TRBJ2-7; abundance: few; v_gene: TRBV5-1; CDR3aa: CASSLGLAEYEQYF
j_gene: TRBJ1-1; abundance: -; v_gene: TRBV28; CDR3aa: CASSLLSNTEAFF
j_gene: TRBJ1-2; abundance: -; v_gene: TRBV4-1; CDR3aa: CASSQDLARDYGYTF
j_gene: TRBJ1-1; abundance: -; v_gene: TRBV3-1/TRBV3-2; CDR3aa: CASSHSHRATEAFF
j_gene: TRBJ2-1; abundance: -; v_gene: TRBV7-2; CDR3aa: CASSLQGGSSYNEQFF
j_gene: TRBJ2-1; abundance: -; v_gene: TRBV30; CDR3aa: CAWSFRVTSGRAHEQFF
j_gene: TRBJ1-3; abundance: -; v_gene: TRBV24-1; CDR3aa: CATSDLGNTIYF
j_gene: TRBJ2-3; abundance: -; v_gene: TRBV6-5; CDR3aa: CAIHLWDRYTDTQYF
j_gene: TRBJ2-1; abundance: once; v_gene: TRBV3-1/TRBV3-2; CDR3aa: CASSETGYNEQFF
j_gene: TRBJ1-4; abundance: -; v_gene: TRBV7-9; CDR3aa: CASITIGTGNEKLFF
j_gene: TRBJ2-7; abundance: -; v_gene: TRBV11-2; CDR3aa: CASSLAKQYF
j_gene: TRBJ2-2; abundance: few; v_gene: TRBV9; CDR3aa: CASSVRPGTGELFF
j_gene: TRBJ2-7; abundance: -; v_gene: TRBV28; CDR3aa: CASSFLLSGGDEQYF
j_gene: TRBJ2-1; abundance: few; v_gene: TRBV6-4; CDR3aa: CASSAEGTSGYNEQFF
j_gene: TRBJ2-7; abundance: -; v_gene: TRBV7-6; CDR3aa: CASSARPSGSIHEQYF
j_gene: TRBJ2-2; abundance: -; v_gene: TRBV7-3; CDR3aa: CASSLRPTGNTGELFF
j_gene: TRBJ1-1; abundance: -; v_gene: TRBV19; CDR3aa: CASTRQLQGNTEAFF
j_gene: TRBJ1-3; abundance: -; v_gene: TRBV28; CDR3aa: CASSSPSPGGLGNTIYF
j_gene: TRBJ2-7; abundance: -; v_gene: TRBV5-6; CDR3aa: CASRWAGEPYF
j_gene: TRBJ2-5; abundance: medium-sized; v_gene: TRBV15; CDR3aa: CATGSTAGETQYF
j_gene: TRBJ2-3; abundance: -; v_gene: TRBV24-1; CDR3aa: CATSDSGLAGVITDTQYF
j_gene: TRBJ2-5; abundance: -; v_gene: TRBV5-5; CDR3aa: CASSLGTSGPRETQYF
j_gene: TRBJ2-5; abundance: -; v_gene: TRBV10-3; CDR3aa: CAISEPGTSGEQETQYF
j_gene: TRBJ1-4; abundance: -; v_gene: TRBV28; CDR3aa: CASRGRQEGEKLFF
j_gene: TRBJ1-2; abundance: -; v_gene: TRBV19; CDR3aa: CASSIGQGGYGYTF
j_gene: TRBJ1-2; abundance: -; v_gene: TRBV30; CDR3aa: CAWSVRGPANYGYTF
j_gene: TRBJ2-1; abundance: -; v_gene: TRBV4-1; CDR3aa: CASSPLGGHKGNNEQFF
j_gene: TRBJ2-7; abundance: -; v_gene: TRBV5-1; CDR3aa: CASSLDPGDEQYF
j_gene: TRBJ1-4; abundance: -; v_gene: TRBV6-5; CDR3aa: CATVQGRGEKLFF
j_gene: TRBJ2-7; abundance: -; v_gene: TRBV10-3; CDR3aa: CATTPSLAGIYEQYF
j_gene: TRBJ2-4; abundance: -; v_gene: TRBV28; CDR3aa: CASSFSLLTGSLAKNIQYF
j_gene: TRBJ1-5; abundance: -; v_gene: TRBV28; CDR3aa: CASSKDRNNQPQHF
j_gene: TRBJ1-5; abundance: -; v_gene: TRBV30; CDR3aa: CAWSVGWGRDSNQPQHF
j_gene: TRBJ2-1; abundance: -; v_gene: TRBV2; CDR3aa: CASVGNPSYNEQFF
j_gene: TRBJ2-7; abundance: -; v_gene: TRBV7-8; CDR3aa: CASSSARIAGAPSYEQYF
j_gene: TRBJ2-7; abundance: -; v_gene: TRBV18; CDR3aa: CASSPRGTGREQYF
j_gene: TRBJ2-2; abundance: -; v_gene: TRBV19; CDR3aa: CASSRLAGNANTGELFF
j_gene: TRBJ2-5; abundance: -; v_gene: TRBV6-1; CDR3aa: CASSEGTGILQETQYF
j_gene: TRBJ2-1; abundance: -; v_gene: TRBV28; CDR3aa: CASSSTSGIGGASYNEQFF
j_gene: TRBJ2-7; abundance: -; v_gene: TRBV28; CDR3aa: CASSLVSSDEQYF
j_gene: TRBJ1-5; abundance: -; v_gene: TRBV4-1; CDR3aa: CASSAPEGPQHF
j_gene: TRBJ1-1; abundance: once; v_gene: TRBV6-1; CDR3aa: CASSEIRGAEAFF
j_gene: TRBJ1-6; abundance: -; v_gene: TRBV5-5; CDR3aa: CASLRGGVGSPLHF